This T cell receptor (beta chain) was documented in a study of long-term antiretroviral therapy in people with HIV. Overall study context: The 2015 immediate-ART recommendation came about a decade after the earliest samples.

Germline assignment: CDR1 MNHEY and CDR2 SVGAGI. The CDR3 has 14 residues. Losses at the gene ends were 7 bases for V and 2 bases for J; bases not matched to a gene: 7. Post-ART PBMC samples numbered at least two per donor, and pre-ART ones at least one. Sequencing used immunoSEQ v3.0 at survey level. Per sample, sequencing targeted roughly 35,000-50,000 T-cell genomes. Only in-frame clones appear in the TCRdb table, and some are missing; sequencing was by immunoSEQ multiplex PCR. The profile shows approximately 12,000 clones, 75% to 90% of them singletons. The rearrangement uses TRBV6-5 and TRBJ1-1; 7 positions match TRBD1. The TCR originated in a woman aged 40 to 55 with HIV. Sequencing used unsorted PBMCs, obtained 0.2 years before starting antiretroviral therapy. This CDR3 is CASNKGARNTEAFF. The CDR3 region has the DNA TGTGCCAGCAACAAGGGGGCCCGAAACACTGAAGCTTTCTTT.